This T cell receptor beta chain originates from a study of T cells in Graves' hyperthyroidism and ophthalmopathy. Study information: Peripheral blood was collected at initial diagnosis, before any treatment.

Subjects aged 18 to 65 presented with newly diagnosed hyperthyroidism of less than 2 months' duration. Patients were excluded for uncontrolled infection, other autoimmune disease, pregnancy or lactation. The PBMCs had their origin in roughly 9.4 ml of fresh peripheral blood. Amplified regions were TCR beta CDR3 sequences from RNA transcripts. First-round RT-PCR of the TCR CDR3 relied on the HTBI primer set. Via MiXCR, TCRdb re-called the multiplex PCR reads, giving one row per CDR3 protein. Among hundreds of thousands of distinct CDR3 sequences, over 15% were seen once, and the ten largest hold 15% to 20%. Many counts were recorded for this clonotype. V was pared by 0 bases and J by 1 base, with 13 bases between. The CDR3 is 16 amino acids. Germline assignment: CDR1 MNHNS and CDR2 SASEGT.

This TCR was sampled from a young woman with Graves' hyperthyroidism. The specimen was blood. The chain links TRBV6-1 to TRBJ2-7; D may match TRBD1 or TRBD2 (5 bases each). The CDR3 spells CASSEAGTGGSYEQYF. CDR3 sequence (DNA): TGTGCCAGCAGTGAAGCGGGAACAGGAGGATCCTACGAGCAGTACTTC.